This T cell receptor beta chain comes out of a study of control samples from healthy donors and cancer patients. Profiling relied on immunoSEQ multiplex PCR, and the TCRdb table lists in-frame clones only, not all of them. This table holds approximately 100,000 clones, around nine tenths found once. V shed 2 bases and J shed 8 bases, with 12 bases lying between them. Germline CDR1 is MGHDK and CDR2 is SYGVNS. The CDR3 runs to 14 residues. V is TRBV25-1 and J is TRBJ1-4, with no clear D. The specimen sequenced was blood. The sequence was collected from a human donor in good health. The donor label of this sample is uncertain. The CDR3 region is CASSEMGTEEKLFF. As DNA, the CDR3 is TGTGCCAGCAGTGAAATGGGAACGGAGGAAAAACTGTTTTTT.